The 25 T cell receptor beta chains below were found in one sample sequenced in a study of T cell responses to AZD1222 COVID-19 vaccine. Generated by immunoSEQ multiplex PCR, the TCRdb table keeps only in-frame clones and is missing some. The sample shows 150,000 to 200,000 clones, about nine tenths of them seen only once. The sample in question was peripheral blood, obtained on day 0 of AZD1222 vaccination. Receptors were obtained from an adult in good health.

V gene TRBV7-2 combines with J gene TRBJ2-1; a possible D gene is TRBD2 (5 bases). The germline CDR1 and CDR2 sequences are SGHTA and FQGNSA. The V and J ends lost 3 bases and 1 base respectively, with 7 bases between them. The CDR3 has 14 amino acids. CDR3: CASSFIASYNEQFF. In DNA form, the CDR3 reads TGTGCCAGCAGCTTCATAGCGTCCTACAATGAGCAGTTCTTC.

V usage is TRBV3-1 (or the pseudogene TRBV3-2) and J usage is TRBJ1-1; a possible D gene is TRBD1 (5 bases). CDR1 and CDR2 (germline): LGHDT, YNNKEL (reference sequence). The CDR3 totals 16 residues. The ends were cut back, 4 bases at V and 6 bases at J, with 21 bases in the middle. CDR3 sequence (DNA): TGTGCCAGCAGCCGAAGCTCGACAGTGAGCAAACCTGAAGCTTTCTTT. This sequence encodes CASSRSSTVSKPEAFF.

The chain uses TRBV6-5 and TRBJ2-1, with a weak D call TRBD2 (6 bases). CDR3 length: 14 amino acids. Looked up from germline, CDR1 is MNHEY and CDR2 is SVGAGI. The V end was cut by 4 bases, the J end by 9 bases, with 16 bases between. In DNA form, the CDR3 reads TGTGCCAGCAGTTGGGACCAACACGGGGGTGAGCAGTTCTTC. It translates to CASSWDQHGGEQFF.

This clone was observed a single time. This chain connects TRBV21-1 to TRBJ1-1. TRBV21-1 is a listed pseudogene. CDR3 length equals 15 residues. The CDR3 DNA follows: TGTGCCAGCAGCAAAGCAGGGAACCAGAACACTGAAGCTTTCTTT. Translation gives CASSKAGNQNTEAFF.

This chain's CDR3 is CASSQGISVGPYEQYF. The CDR3 coding sequence is TGTGCCAGCAGCCAAGGAATCTCTGTAGGTCCCTACGAGCAGTACTTC. This chain joins TRBV3-1 (or the pseudogene TRBV3-2) and TRBJ2-7, with D hard to call. This CDR3 is built from 16 residues. The germline V and J ends were trimmed by 1 base and 2 bases, with 15 bases remaining between them. Germline-derived CDR1 and CDR2 are LGHDT and YNNKEL (reference sequence).

The chain links TRBV2 to TRBJ2-2, with D perhaps TRBD1 (5 bases). Germline V lookup: CDR1 SNHLY, CDR2 FYNNEI. The CDR3 runs to 14 residues. Trimming took off 4 bases at V and 1 base at J, with 7 bases between the two ends. CDR3 in amino acids: CASSGQRNTGELFF. The DNA for the CDR3 is TGTGCCAGCAGTGGACAGCGGAACACCGGGGAGCTGTTTTTT.

J is TRBJ1-5 and V is TRBV6-1, with TRBD1 matching over 7 bases. J gave up 4 bases and V 4 bases, and 10 bases lay outside the gene matches. This CDR3 has 16 amino acids. The germline V gene has CDR1 MNHNS and CDR2 SASEGT. CDR3 sequence: CASSGITGARNQPQHF. Written as DNA, the CDR3 is TGTGCCAGCAGTGGTATAACAGGGGCCAGGAATCAGCCCCAGCATTTT.

This clone was detected only a few times. This chain joins TRBV28 and TRBJ1-1, with a possible D match to TRBD1 (5 bases). The CDR3 runs 14 residues. The germline V gene encodes CDR1 MDHEN and CDR2 SYDVKM. V lost 7 bases to trimming and J lost 9 bases, with 21 bases between them. CDR3 DNA: TGTGCCAGCAACTCTCCGGGACGGGTTCCGAAAGCTTTCTTT. It encodes CASNSPGRVPKAFF.

The chain joins TRBV13 to TRBJ1-1; D might be TRBD1 (5 bases). The CDR3 runs to 14 residues. V lost 4 bases, J lost 5 bases, and 14 bases lay in between. Germline values: CDR1 PRHDT, CDR2 FYEKMQ (reference sequence). The CDR3, as DNA: TGTGCCAGCAGCTCCGAGGGGTTGGAGACTGAAGCTTTCTTT. It codes for CASSSEGLETEAFF.

This clone has only one observation. The rearrangement links TRBV5-4 to TRBJ1-1; the D is unclear. This CDR3 comprises 15 residues. Trimming took 7 bases from V and 5 from J, leaving 21 bases between them. Germline V gene lookup returns CDR1 SGHNT and CDR2 YYREEE (reference sequence). The DNA of the CDR3 is TGTGCCAGCGCAAAGCGGAGCCCTGAAAGGACTGAAGCTTTCTTT. As protein: CASAKRSPERTEAFF.

This clone was recorded once. This chain links TRBV5-1 with TRBJ2-7; 13 bases match TRBD2. V shed 2 bases, J shed 7 bases, and the junction held 15 bases outside the gene matches. The CDR3 extends over 18 amino acids. Germline assignment: CDR1 SGHRS and CDR2 YFSETQ. The CDR3 loop reads CASSLVTPGLAGESEQYF. The CDR3 nucleotides are TGCGCCAGCAGCTTAGTAACGCCTGGACTAGCGGGAGAGAGTGAGCAGTACTTC.

The CDR3 region has the DNA TGTGCCAGCAGCTTGGTTGGGGGGTGGAACACTGAAGCTTTCTTT. The encoded protein is CASSLVGGWNTEAFF. The genes are TRBV5-6 and TRBJ1-1, with D maybe TRBD1 (5 bases). V was pared by 0 bases and J by 1 base, with 10 bases between. Per the germline V gene, CDR1 is SGHDT and CDR2 is YYEEEE. This CDR3 spans 15 amino acids.

The V call is TRBV7-2, the J call TRBJ1-5, with a possible D match to TRBD1 (5 bases). The CDR3 sequence is 16 residues long. In germline, CDR1 is SGHTA, CDR2 FQGNSA. Between the trimmed V and J ends, which lost 4 bases and 0 bases, there was a span of 13 bases. The CDR3 bases are TGTGCCAGCAGCTGGAGGCCGACAGATAGCAATCAGCCCCAGCATTTT. As protein: CASSWRPTDSNQPQHF.

The CDR3 here is CASSLAGPDEQFF. For the CDR3, the DNA is TGTGCCAGCAGCTTGGCAGGGCCCGATGAGCAGTTCTTC. The chain recombines TRBV5-4 with TRBJ2-1; a possible D gene is TRBD1 (5 bases). This CDR3 is built from 13 residues. Germline CDR1 reads SGHNT; CDR2 reads YYREEE (reference sequence). Between the trimmed V and J ends, which lost 0 bases and 8 bases, there was a span of 9 bases. The full variable domain, completed using reference TRBV5-4 and TRBJ2-1, is ETGVTQSPTHLIKTRGQQVTLRCSSQSGHNTVSWYQQALGQGPQFIFQYYREEENGRGNFPPRFSGLQFPNYSSELNVNALELDDSALYLCASSLAGPDEQFFGPGTRLTVL.

V is TRBV2 and J is TRBJ1-1; possible D gene TRBD1, 5 bases. Trimming pared 8 bases from V and 2 bases from J, leaving 15 bases between. The CDR3 has 14 amino acids. Germline V gene sequence: CDR1 SNHLY, CDR2 FYNNEI. The CDR3 protein is CASGGQGVNTEAFF. As DNA, the CDR3 is TGTGCCAGCGGAGGACAAGGGGTAAACACTGAAGCTTTCTTT. Full variable domain (missing parts from reference TRBV2 and TRBJ1-1): EPEVTQTPSHQVTQMGQEVILRCVPISNHLYFYWYRQILGQKVEFLVSFYNNEISEKSEIFDDQFSVERPDGSNFTLKIRSTKLEDSAMYFCASGGQGVNTEAFFGQGTRLTVV.

The chain carries TRBV28 and TRBJ1-2; D unresolved. This CDR3 has 13 residues. Germline CDR1 is MDHEN and CDR2 is SYDVKM. V was shortened by 4 bases and J by 8 bases, with 14 bases between the two germline ends. CDR3 in DNA: TGTGCCAGCAGTTCGGGATCCGGTCCAGGCTACACCTTC. Translation gives CASSSGSGPGYTF.

The rearrangement links TRBV9 to TRBJ2-1; D is possibly TRBD2 (6 bases). The V gene's germline CDR1 is SGDLS and CDR2 YYNGEE. The CDR3 sequence is 15 residues long. Trimming removed 2 bases from V and 0 bases from J, with 9 bases in between. CDR3 residues: CASSVSGYSYNEQFF. The CDR3 DNA reads TGTGCCAGCAGCGTTAGCGGATACTCCTACAATGAGCAGTTCTTC.

V and J are TRBV7-9 and TRBJ2-5; 10 nucleotides align to TRBD1. This CDR3 contains 16 residues. The V segment lost 2 bases and the J segment 1 base; nucleotides outside the gene matches: 4. The germline gives CDR1 SEHNR, CDR2 FQNEAQ (reference sequence). The CDR3 is CASSLRTGGPQETQYF. The CDR3 DNA reads as TGTGCCAGCAGCTTAAGGACAGGGGGGCCCCAAGAGACCCAGTACTTC.

This chain uses TRBV7-2 with TRBJ2-1; D possibly uses TRBD1 or TRBD2 (6 bases each). Trimming stripped 2 bases from V and 6 bases from J, with 20 bases between. The CDR3 is made up of 17 amino acids. CDR1 and CDR2 from the germline V gene are SGHTA and FQGNSA. CDR3 bases: TGTGCCAGCAGCTTATATGTCCGGGGGCCAGCACTCAATGAGCAGTTCTTC. Protein: CASSLYVRGPALNEQFF.

V is TRBV7-8 and J is TRBJ2-3; the D is unclear. Germline V lookup: CDR1 SGHVS, CDR2 FQNEAQ. CDR3 length equals 13 residues. V was clipped by 1 base and J by 4 bases, with 6 bases between them. The CDR3 bases are TGTGCCAGCAGCTTAGACATGGCAGATACGCAGTATTTT. It specifies CASSLDMADTQYF. The whole variable domain, filled in from reference TRBV7-8 and TRBJ2-3, reads GAGVSQSPRYKVAKRGQDVALRCDPISGHVSLFWYQQALGQGPEFLTYFQNEAQLDKSGLPSDRFFAERPEGSVSTLKIQRTQQEDSAVYLCASSLDMADTQYFGPGTRLTVL.

The V gene is TRBV28, the J gene TRBJ2-7; TRBD2 agrees at 7 bases. Looked up from germline, CDR1 is MDHEN and CDR2 is SYDVKM. The CDR3 totals 15 residues. J lost 2 bases, V lost 3 bases, and 7 bases had no gene match. This chain's CDR3 is CASSFGGGGPYEQYF. CDR3 sequence (DNA): TGTGCCAGCAGTTTTGGCGGGGGAGGCCCCTACGAGCAGTACTTC.

Only a few counts were recorded for this clone. The gene calls are TRBV3-1 (or the pseudogene TRBV3-2) and TRBJ2-7, with 8 bases lining up with TRBD2. Germline values: CDR1 LGHDT, CDR2 YNNKEL (reference sequence). The CDR3 spans 15 residues. V dropped 3 bases and J dropped 2; count of bases not matched to a gene: 6. The CDR3 region is CASSHRAGAAYEQYF. CDR3 in DNA: TGTGCCAGCAGCCATAGAGCGGGGGCGGCCTACGAGCAGTACTTC.

The chain employs TRBV5-6 and TRBJ1-5; 7 nucleotides match TRBD1. The CDR3 runs 17 residues. After removal of 0 bases from V and 0 bases from J, the junction contained 6 bases not matched to a gene. The germline CDR1 and CDR2 sequences are SGHDT and YYEEEE. The CDR3 bases are TGTGCCAGCAGCTTGGACAGGGGTTCCAATAGCAATCAGCCCCAGCATTTT. It encodes CASSLDRGSNSNQPQHF.

The chain has TRBV7-2 and TRBJ2-7; D is undetermined. V lost 1 base and J 4 bases, leaving 2 bases between the germline ends. The CDR3 spans 11 residues. From germline, CDR1 is SGHTA and CDR2 FQGNSA. The CDR3 nucleotides are TGTGCCAGCAGCTTAGTTTACGAGCAGTACTTC. Protein product: CASSLVYEQYF.

The genes are TRBV19 and TRBJ1-2, with D perhaps matching TRBD1 (5 bases). V was trimmed by 4 bases and J by 0 bases, leaving 9 bases between them. The CDR3 covers 14 residues. Per germline, CDR1 LNHDA and CDR2 SQIVND (reference sequence). The CDR3 region has the DNA TGTGCCAGTAGTAAGACAGTTACTAACTATGGCTACACCTTC. Residues: CASSKTVTNYGYTF.